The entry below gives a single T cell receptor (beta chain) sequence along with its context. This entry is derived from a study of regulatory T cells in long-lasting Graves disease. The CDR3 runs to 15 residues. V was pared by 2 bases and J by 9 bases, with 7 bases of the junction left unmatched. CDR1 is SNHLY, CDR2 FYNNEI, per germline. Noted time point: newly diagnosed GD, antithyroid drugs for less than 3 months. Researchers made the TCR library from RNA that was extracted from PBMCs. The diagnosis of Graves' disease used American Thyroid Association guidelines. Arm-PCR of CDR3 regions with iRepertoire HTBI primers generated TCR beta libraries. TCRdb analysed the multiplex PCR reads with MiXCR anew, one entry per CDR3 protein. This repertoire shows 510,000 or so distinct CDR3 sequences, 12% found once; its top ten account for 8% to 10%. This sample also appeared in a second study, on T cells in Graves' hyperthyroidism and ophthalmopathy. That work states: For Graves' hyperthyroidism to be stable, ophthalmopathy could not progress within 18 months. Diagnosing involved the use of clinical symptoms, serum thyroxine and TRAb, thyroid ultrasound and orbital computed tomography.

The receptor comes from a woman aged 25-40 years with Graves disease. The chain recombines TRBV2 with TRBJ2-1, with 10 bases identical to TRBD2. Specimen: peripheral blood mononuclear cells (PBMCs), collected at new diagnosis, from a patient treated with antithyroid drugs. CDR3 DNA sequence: TGTGCCAGCAGTGAATCTAGCGGGAGATCTGGTGAGCAGTTCTTC. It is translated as CASSESSGRSGEQFF.